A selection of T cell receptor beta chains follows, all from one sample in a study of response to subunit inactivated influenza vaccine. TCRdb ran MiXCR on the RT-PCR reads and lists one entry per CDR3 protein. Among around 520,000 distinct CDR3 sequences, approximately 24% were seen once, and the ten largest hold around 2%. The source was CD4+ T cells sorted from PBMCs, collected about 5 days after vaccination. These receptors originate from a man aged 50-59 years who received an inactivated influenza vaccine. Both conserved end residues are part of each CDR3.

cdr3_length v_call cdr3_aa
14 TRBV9 CASSARDTGNTIYF
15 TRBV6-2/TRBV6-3 CASSDQGGQGDEQFF
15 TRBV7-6 CASSLLDRPNTEAFF
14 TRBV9 CASSPTGNTYEQYF
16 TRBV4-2 CASSPFGGCYNSPLHF
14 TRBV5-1 CASSLTGGLDEQFF
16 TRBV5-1 CASRPSSGGAEETQYF
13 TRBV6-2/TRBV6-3 CASSYWYTDTQYF
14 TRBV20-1 CSAREKGRPYGYTF
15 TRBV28 CASSIDRGIRNEQFF
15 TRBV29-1 CSVEAYRALNTEAFF
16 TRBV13 CASSPGMAGGTNEQFF
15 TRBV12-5 CASGLGIQGGTEAFF
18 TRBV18 CASSPRGTSGTSTDTQYF
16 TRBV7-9 CANLHGGGLGTDTQYF
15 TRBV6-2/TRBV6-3 CASSFRQGGSGELFF
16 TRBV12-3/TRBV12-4 CASSLRSGIGNQPQHF
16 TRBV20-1 CSARDLPRSLRNEQFF
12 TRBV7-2 CASGRGTYEQYF
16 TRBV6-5 CASSYSFADRNYEQYF
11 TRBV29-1 CSVVGGDEQFF
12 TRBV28 CASSLGQGGQYF
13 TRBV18 CASSRNARETQYF
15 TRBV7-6 CASSLSGGMNTEAFF
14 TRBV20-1 CSARRDRYTGELFF
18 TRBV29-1 CSALPGNGLAASYNEQFF
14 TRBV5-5 CASSWRRLGNEQFF
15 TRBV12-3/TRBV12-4 CASSPGQGGGETQYF
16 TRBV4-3 CASSLAGGPGTGELFF
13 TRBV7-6 CASSSGTVGPQHF
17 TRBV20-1 CCARAIGQPANTGELFF
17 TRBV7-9 CASRPAWGTEYNSPLHF
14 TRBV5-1 CASSWTGQNTEAFF
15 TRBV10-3 CAISDRDARLNEQFF
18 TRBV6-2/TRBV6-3 CASSYSKSRLAASYEQYF
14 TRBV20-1 CSAGGNRMNTEAFF
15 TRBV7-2 CASSQDSLSNQPQHF
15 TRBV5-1 CASSLEPGAGNEQFF
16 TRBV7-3 CASSSRTSGGAGELFF
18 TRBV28 CASSPGLAGGGRTDTQYF
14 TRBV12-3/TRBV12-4 CASRLGGAVYGYTF
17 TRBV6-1 CASRDYRLFYSNQPQHF